The text below deals with one T cell receptor beta chain. What it binds is not known. The sample belongs to a study of blood T cells in healthy people across ages. CDR1 and CDR2 (germline): SGHVS, FQNEAQ. The CDR3 consists of 16 residues. V was cut by 5 bases and J by 4 bases, with 17 bases left in between. Sample-barcoded 5' priming and a J-beta primer mix drove a second PCR of roughly 6 to 12 cycles. TCRdb re-called the 5' RACE reads through MiXCR, storing one row per CDR3 protein. Altogether over 1,500,000 distinct CDR3 sequences are present, roughly two fifths being singletons, with the ten largest covering 20% to 25%. Whole-study findings and limits: As age increased, TCR beta diversity per million T cells fell in a roughly linear fashion. TCR beta diversity was tightly associated with the proportion of naive T cells. Donor CMV status was unknown, possibly confounding expanded clonotype changes. Diversity figures derived from one million T cells were judged to underestimate the true value.

The TCR comes from a human donor in good health. Sequencing used blood. The rearrangement joins TRBV7-8 to TRBJ1-4; possible D gene TRBD1, 5 bases. The chain's CDR3 is CASSPRRDLGNEKLFF. The CDR3 DNA sequence: TGTGCCAGCAGCCCCCGAAGGGACCTGGGTAATGAAAAACTGTTTTTT.